The present T cell receptor (beta chain) was sequenced within a study of early T cells in non-severe SARS-CoV-2 infection. Looking at the study overall: Sequenced bulk RNA came from whole blood that was unsorted, and chains were unpaired.

Germline loops: CDR1 SGHNT, CDR2 YYREEE (reference sequence). V dropped 3 bases and J dropped 5 bases, with 14 bases sitting between them. This CDR3 is built from 14 residues. This clonotype was seen a handful of times. One entry per CDR3 protein results from TCRdb running MiXCR on the 5' RACE reads. The sample holds about 50,000 distinct CDR3 sequences, 6.2% seen once. The sequencing here drew on whole blood, taken at baseline. The chain carries TRBV5-4 and TRBJ2-5, with D possibly being TRBD2 (6 bases). The TCR sequence derives from an adult who was a healthcare worker with PCR-confirmed SARS-CoV-2 infection or an uninfected control (not recorded which). The CDR3 DNA reads as TGTGCCAGCAGCTCCCCTAGCGTGGGGGAGACCCAGTACTTC. Translation: CASSSPSVGETQYF.